This T cell receptor beta chain comes out of a study of T cell responses to AZD1222 COVID-19 vaccine. Turning to the study itself: Second-dose recipients at about 4 or about 12 weeks were treated as one pooled group. Regarding the study as a whole: Donors were largely white British and mainly female; clonal diversity was possibly underestimated. There were vaccine-associated CD4 TCRs across spike, dominant at 160-218 and 743-854.

This clone was recorded only once. The antigen remains unidentified. Sequencing was performed with immunoSEQ multiplex PCR; in TCRdb, only in-frame clones are kept and a portion is missing. Of 95,000 to 150,000 clones listed, 75% to 90% are singletons. The CDR3 runs 14 residues. Germline CDR1 SGDLS, CDR2 YYNGEE. V lost 0 bases, J lost 3 bases, and 8 bases lay in between. The receptor was isolated from an adult in good health. The starting material was peripheral blood, obtained on day 0 of AZD1222 vaccination. The chain is built from TRBV9 and TRBJ2-3; no reliable D call. CDR3 region: CASSVGMGTDTQYF. CDR3 nucleotide sequence: TGTGCCAGCAGCGTAGGGATGGGGACAGATACGCAGTATTTT.